The T cell receptor (beta chain) under discussion was sequenced for a study of T-cell memory formation after mild COVID-19 listed by TCRdb under 2021. As for the study more broadly: TCR sequence clusters from the two donors were found to be largely donor specific. Two young, previously healthy adult volunteers made up the cohort, one male and one female. Longitudinal TCRalpha and TCRbeta repertoire sequencing tracked T-cell clones expanding and contracting after mild COVID-19 in two donors. On the study overall, not on this receptor specifically: SARS-CoV-2 specificity was not confirmed for the second-wave clones peaking on day 37. Some responding clones were detected in pre-infection memory, suggesting pre-existing cross-reactive memory T cells joined the SARS-CoV-2 response. Clones contracting from day 15 to 85 had balanced CD4/CD8 phenotypes, while a second wave expanding from day 15 to 37 was biased towards CD4+. Only a couple of mild cases were covered by the study, and larger cohorts that include severe cases with pre-infection samples were considered necessary. Contracting CD4+ clones appeared mostly in the CM and EM memory subsets, whereas CD8+ clones were enriched in EMRA.

Sequencing used an Illumina NovaSeq 6000. TCRalpha and TCRbeta cDNA libraries were built by 5'RACE with constant-segment primers, adding sample barcodes and unique molecular identifiers. RNA was extracted from every sample with Trizol reagent. Libraries were amplified in two PCR steps, with a second sample barcode and Illumina TruSeq adapters added in the second step. Sequencing of the libraries was done on an Illumina NovaSeq, producing 2 x 150 bp paired-end reads. In the paper's pipeline: Demultiplexing of reads and collapsing into UMI-guided consensus sequences were performed with migec v1.2.7. With mixcr v2.1.11, UMI consensuses were aligned to TRA and TRB V and J templates and assembled into clonotypes. A clonotype was counted as expanded or contracted only when both edgeR and NoisET called the clonotype significant, with the noise models trained on biological replicates. For edgeR calls, a false discovery rate-adjusted p below 0.01 and a log2 fold-change threshold of 1 were applied. As an exploratory analysis of dynamics, max-normalized trajectories of the 1000 most abundant clonotypes were examined with PCA combined with hierarchical clustering. The CD4 or CD8 phenotype of responding clones was assigned using the separately sequenced CD4+ and CD8+ repertoires. The public sequencing data were trimmed at Q25 with fastp and processed into clonotypes with MiXCR by TCRdb, which kept only in-frame beta chains. Here each entry gathers all rows of one CDR3 protein and keeps the most common genes and DNA. These V and J calls derive from TCRdb rather than the authors' analysis. The sample contains 240,000 or so distinct CDR3 sequences, approximately 10% of them found a single time. Together, the top ten hold roughly a fifth of the sample.

Ficoll-Paque density gradient centrifugation was the method used to isolate PBMCs. Of note for this clonotype: Its antigen is still unknown. Base qualities are not at hand, and no much larger clone is one base apart.

The sequence was collected from a man between 18 and 29 years old who had mild COVID-19 (a few samples of this study predate the infection). The sample titles of this study are shuffled in the database, so cell type and time point are left out; the donor was told from shared clones. Sequencing used PBMCs or a T cell subset sorted from them (not recorded which).

The CDR3 reads CASSLLREATDTQYF. The DNA reads as follows: TGTGCCAGCAGCTTACTGAGGGAAGCCACAGATACGCAGTATTTT. The receptor chain draws on TRBV11-2 and TRBJ2-3; a tentative D match to TRBD2 spans 5 bases. CDR1 and CDR2 are drawn from the germline V gene: SGHAT, FQNNGV. From its cysteine to its phenylalanine, the CDR3 spans 15 amino acids. Only the CDR3 DNA stays, 45 bases, in frame from base 1. Trimming takes 2 bases from V and 2 bases from J, and the germline ends sit 11 bases apart.